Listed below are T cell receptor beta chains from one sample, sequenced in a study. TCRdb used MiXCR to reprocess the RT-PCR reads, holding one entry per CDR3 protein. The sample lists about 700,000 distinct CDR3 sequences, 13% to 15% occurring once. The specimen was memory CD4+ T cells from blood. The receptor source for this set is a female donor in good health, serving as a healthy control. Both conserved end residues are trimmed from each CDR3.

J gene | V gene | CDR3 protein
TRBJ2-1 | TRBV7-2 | ASSLARSNEQF
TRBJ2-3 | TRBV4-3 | ASSQAQGLRTDTQY
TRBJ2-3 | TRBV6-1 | ASKERDFSDTQY
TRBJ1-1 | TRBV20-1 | SARDPTGGTEAF
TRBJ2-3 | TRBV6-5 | ASSRRDTSTDTQY
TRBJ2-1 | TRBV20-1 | SARAPSGSYNEQF
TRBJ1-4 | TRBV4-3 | ASSGQSEKLF
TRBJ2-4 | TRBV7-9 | ASSPSGAKNIQY
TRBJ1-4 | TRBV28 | ASSLEQKLF
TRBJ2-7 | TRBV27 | ASSIDRISSYEQY
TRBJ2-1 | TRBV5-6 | ASRFVDSSYNEQF
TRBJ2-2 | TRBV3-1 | ASSPYGSDGELF
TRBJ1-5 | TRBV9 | ASSVGTGKAPQH
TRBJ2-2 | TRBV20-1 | SASPRATNTGELF
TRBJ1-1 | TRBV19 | ASMNRMSTEAF
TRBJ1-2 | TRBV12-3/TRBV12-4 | ASSSNTGGYGYT
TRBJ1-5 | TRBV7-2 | ASSGRTGGPNQPQH
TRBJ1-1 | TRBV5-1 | ASSLERAGTEAF
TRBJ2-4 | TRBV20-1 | SAREAGAQNIQY
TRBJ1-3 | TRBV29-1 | SVERQGERSGNTIY
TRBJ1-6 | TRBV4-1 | ASSQGPNNSPLH
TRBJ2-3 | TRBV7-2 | ASSPLSGGTDTQY
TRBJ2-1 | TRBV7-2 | ASSLRRTDNEQF
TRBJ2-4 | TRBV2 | ASRADRGMKNIQY
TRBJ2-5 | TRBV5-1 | ASSVYRAGETQY
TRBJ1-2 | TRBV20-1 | SASDSAGDGYT
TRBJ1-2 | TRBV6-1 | ASRAGPIDGYT
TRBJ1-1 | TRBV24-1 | ATSDGYTEAF
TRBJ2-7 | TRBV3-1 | ASSQPSAGGEQY
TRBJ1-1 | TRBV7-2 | ASSPDRTKNTEAF
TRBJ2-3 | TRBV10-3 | AITGTGAFTDTQY
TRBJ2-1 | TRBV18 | ASSPISLGQGRHEQF
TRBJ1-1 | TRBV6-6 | ASIEGHPTEAF
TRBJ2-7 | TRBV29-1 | SVTGSAPYEQY
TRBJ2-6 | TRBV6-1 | ASSEAWSSGANVLT
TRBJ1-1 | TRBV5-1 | ASSPFIANTEAF
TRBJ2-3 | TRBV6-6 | ASSPGVGSTDTQY
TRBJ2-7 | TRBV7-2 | ASSQAPMVGYEQY
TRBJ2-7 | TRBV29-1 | SVEGDTSYEQY
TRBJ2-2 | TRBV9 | ASNRASSGELF
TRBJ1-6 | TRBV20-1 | SARVGPLH
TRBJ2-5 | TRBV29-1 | SSDWGGQKGETQY
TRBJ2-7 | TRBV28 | ASSWATLAASYEQY
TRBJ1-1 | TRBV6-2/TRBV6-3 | ASSRGQASRTEAF
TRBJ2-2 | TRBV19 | ASSILSGEGTGELF
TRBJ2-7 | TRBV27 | ASSLFARVSTYEQY
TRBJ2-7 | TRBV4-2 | ASSQAFGQANYEQY
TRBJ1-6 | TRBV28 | ASTPDPHRSPLH
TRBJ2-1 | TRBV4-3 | ASSQAQGRNAEQF
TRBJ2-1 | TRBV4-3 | ASSQDVGVAGRYNEQF
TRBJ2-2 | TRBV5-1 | ASSLEANTGELF